This T cell receptor (beta chain) was identified during a study of T cell changes during pregnancy in multiple sclerosis. Some clones are missing from TCRdb's copy, which holds only in-frame ones; the method was immunoSEQ multiplex PCR. The sample holds around 30,000 clones, 89% seen once. The input for sequencing was CD8+ T cells from peripheral blood mononuclear cells, taken in the second trimester of pregnancy. The clonotype comes from a female donor with multiple sclerosis, enrolled in a pregnancy study.

CDR3 sequence (DNA): TGTGCCAGCAGCTTGGGACAGTTAAGCACCGGGGAGCTGTTTTTT. Translated: CASSLGQLSTGELFF. The chain combines TRBV5-8 with TRBJ2-2; D perhaps matches TRBD1 (5 bases). The germline V gene encodes CDR1 SGHTS and CDR2 YDEGEE. The CDR3 is 15 amino acids. The V and J ends lost 0 bases and 4 bases respectively, with 10 bases between them.